This T cell receptor (beta chain) was sequenced for a study of blood T cell repertoires in COVID-19. Study summary: Spain, Italy and the United States supplied samples that represented acute and convalescent COVID-19. T cells, B-cell-depleted T cells, or PBMCs provided the cDNA or gDNA that served as material.

This clone was seen a handful of times. The assay was immunoSEQ multiplex PCR, and TCRdb's table has in-frame clones only and misses some. This sample carries approximately 500,000 clones, about 88% of them seen once, and the ten largest clones take 7.5% to 9.5%. The V end lost 3 bases, the J end lost 5 bases, and 8 bases lay between the germline ends. In germline, CDR1 is SGHAT, CDR2 FQNNGV. This CDR3 has 12 residues. It was during active infection that Seattle patients were enrolled and then longitudinally followed. This sequence originates from a woman between 45 and 60 years old with COVID-19, enrolled during active disease. The sample comprised peripheral blood. The chain has TRBV11-2 and TRBJ2-7; the D gene is possibly TRBD1 (5 bases). The CDR3 protein is CASSFSRDEQYF. The CDR3 coding sequence is TGTGCCAGCAGCTTTTCCAGGGACGAGCAGTACTTC.